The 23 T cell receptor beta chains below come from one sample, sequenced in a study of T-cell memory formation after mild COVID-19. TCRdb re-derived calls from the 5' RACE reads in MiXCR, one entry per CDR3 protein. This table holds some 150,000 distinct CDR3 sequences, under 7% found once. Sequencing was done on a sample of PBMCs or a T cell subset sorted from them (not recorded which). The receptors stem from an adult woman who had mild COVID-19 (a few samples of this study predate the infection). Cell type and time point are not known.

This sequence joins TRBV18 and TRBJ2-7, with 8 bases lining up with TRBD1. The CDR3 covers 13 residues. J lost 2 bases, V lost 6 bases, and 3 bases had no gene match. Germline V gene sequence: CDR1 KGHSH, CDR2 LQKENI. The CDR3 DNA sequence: TGTGCCAGCTCCCCGGACAGGGCCTACGAGCAGTACTTC. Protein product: CASSPDRAYEQYF.

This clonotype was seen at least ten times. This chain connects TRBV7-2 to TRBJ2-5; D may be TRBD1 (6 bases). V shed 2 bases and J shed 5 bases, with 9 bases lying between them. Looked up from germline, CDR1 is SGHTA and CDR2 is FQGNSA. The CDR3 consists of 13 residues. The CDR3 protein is CASSLMRGETQYF. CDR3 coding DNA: TGTGCCAGCAGCTTAATGAGGGGGGAGACCCAGTACTTC. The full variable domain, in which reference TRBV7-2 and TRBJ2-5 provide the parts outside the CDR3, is GAGVSQSPSNKVTEKGKDVELRCDPISGHTALYWYRQSLGQGLEFLIYFQGNSAPDKSGLPSDRFSAERTGGSVSTLTIQRTQQEDSAVYLCASSLMRGETQYFGPGTRLLVL.

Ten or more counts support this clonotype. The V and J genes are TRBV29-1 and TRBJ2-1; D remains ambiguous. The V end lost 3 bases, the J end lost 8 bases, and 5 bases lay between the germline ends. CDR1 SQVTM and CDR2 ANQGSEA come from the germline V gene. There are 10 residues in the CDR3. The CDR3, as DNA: TGCAGCGTTGAGTGGTATGAGCAGTTCTTC. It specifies CSVEWYEQFF.

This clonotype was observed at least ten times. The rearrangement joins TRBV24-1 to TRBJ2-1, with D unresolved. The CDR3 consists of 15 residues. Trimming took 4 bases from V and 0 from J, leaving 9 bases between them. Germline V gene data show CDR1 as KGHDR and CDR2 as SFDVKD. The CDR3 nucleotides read TGTGCCACCAGTGACCAAGGCCTCTCCTACAATGAGCAGTTCTTC. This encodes CATSDQGLSYNEQFF.

CDR3 coding DNA: TGTGCCAGCAACCCCGGGACTTCCCGTGGAAACACCATATATTTT. Its translation: CASNPGTSRGNTIYF. V usage is TRBV12-3 or TRBV12-4 and J usage is TRBJ1-3, with D possibly TRBD1 on 5 matching bases. This CDR3 is 15 amino acids long. V shed 7 bases and J shed 3 bases, with 16 bases lying between them.

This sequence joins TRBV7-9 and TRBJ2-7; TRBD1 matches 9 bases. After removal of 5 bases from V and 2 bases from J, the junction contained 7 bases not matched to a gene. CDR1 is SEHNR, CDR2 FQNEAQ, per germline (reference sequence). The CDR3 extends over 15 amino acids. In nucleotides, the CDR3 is TGTGCCAGCAGCCCAACCGGGGACAGGGCCTACGAGCAGTACTTC. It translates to CASSPTGDRAYEQYF.

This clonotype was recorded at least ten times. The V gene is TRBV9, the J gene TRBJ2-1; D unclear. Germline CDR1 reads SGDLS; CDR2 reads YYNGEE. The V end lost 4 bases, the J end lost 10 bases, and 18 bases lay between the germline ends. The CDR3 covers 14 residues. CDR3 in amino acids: CASSPSRLPGEQFF. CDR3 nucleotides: TGTGCCAGCAGCCCCTCTAGACTCCCTGGGGAGCAGTTCTTC.

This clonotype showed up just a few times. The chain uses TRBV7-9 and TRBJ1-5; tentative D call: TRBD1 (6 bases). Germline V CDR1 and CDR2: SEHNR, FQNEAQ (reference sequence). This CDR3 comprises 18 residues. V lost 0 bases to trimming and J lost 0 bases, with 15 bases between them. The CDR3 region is CASSLAPKQGSSNQPQHF. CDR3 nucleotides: TGTGCCAGCAGCTTAGCTCCAAAACAGGGATCTAGCAATCAGCCCCAGCATTTT.

The DNA for the CDR3 is TGTGCCAGCAACCGGGACGGGAACTATGGCTACACCTTC. As protein: CASNRDGNYGYTF. The rearrangement links TRBV12-3 or TRBV12-4 to TRBJ1-2, with a possible D match to TRBD1 (5 bases). The CDR3 sequence is 13 residues long. Deletions cut 7 bases from V and 2 bases from J, with 11 bases between.

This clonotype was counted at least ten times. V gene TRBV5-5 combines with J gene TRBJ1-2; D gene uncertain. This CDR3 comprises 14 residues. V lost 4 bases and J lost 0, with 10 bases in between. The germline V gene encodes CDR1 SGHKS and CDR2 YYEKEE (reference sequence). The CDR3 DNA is TGTGCCAGCAGCCCCCATCAGGCTAACTATGGCTACACCTTC. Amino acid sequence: CASSPHQANYGYTF.

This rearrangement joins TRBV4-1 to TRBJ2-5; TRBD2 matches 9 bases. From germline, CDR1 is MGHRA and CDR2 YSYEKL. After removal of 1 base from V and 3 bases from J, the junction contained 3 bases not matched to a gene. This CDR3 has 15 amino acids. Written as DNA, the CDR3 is TGCGCCAGCAGCCAAGCACAGCGGGGGGAAGAGACCCAGTACTTC. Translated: CASSQAQRGEETQYF.

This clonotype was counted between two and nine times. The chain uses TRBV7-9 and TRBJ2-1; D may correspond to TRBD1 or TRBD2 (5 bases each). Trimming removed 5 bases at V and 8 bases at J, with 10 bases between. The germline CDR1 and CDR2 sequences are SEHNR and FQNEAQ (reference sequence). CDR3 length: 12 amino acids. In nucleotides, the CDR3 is TGTGCCAGCAGCCCCCTGGGGGATGAGCAGTTCTTC. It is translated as CASSPLGDEQFF.

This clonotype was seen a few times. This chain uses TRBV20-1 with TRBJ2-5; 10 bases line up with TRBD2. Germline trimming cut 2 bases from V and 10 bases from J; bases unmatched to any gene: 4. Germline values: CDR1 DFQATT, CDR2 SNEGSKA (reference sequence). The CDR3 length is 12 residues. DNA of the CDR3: TGCAGTGCTAGACATAGCGGGAGGAGCCAGTACTTC. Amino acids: CSARHSGRSQYF.

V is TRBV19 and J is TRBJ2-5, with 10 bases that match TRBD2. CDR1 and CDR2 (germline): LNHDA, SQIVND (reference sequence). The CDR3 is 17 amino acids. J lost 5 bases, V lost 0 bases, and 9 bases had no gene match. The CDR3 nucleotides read TGTGCCAGTAGTATAGATCGGGCTAGCGGGAGTTTTGAGACCCAGTACTTC. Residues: CASSIDRASGSFETQYF.

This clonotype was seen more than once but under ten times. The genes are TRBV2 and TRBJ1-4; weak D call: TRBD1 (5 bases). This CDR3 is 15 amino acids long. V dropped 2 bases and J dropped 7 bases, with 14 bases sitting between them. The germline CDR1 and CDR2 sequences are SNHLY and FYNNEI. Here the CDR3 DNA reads TGTGCCAGCAGTGAATCAAGGGGAAACAGTGAAAAACTGTTTTTT. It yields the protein CASSESRGNSEKLFF.

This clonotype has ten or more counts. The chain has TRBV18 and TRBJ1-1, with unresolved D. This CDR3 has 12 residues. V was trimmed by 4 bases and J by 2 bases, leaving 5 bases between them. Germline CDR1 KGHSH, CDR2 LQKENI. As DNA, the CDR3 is TGTGCCAGCTCACACTTCAACACTGAAGCTTTCTTT. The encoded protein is CASSHFNTEAFF.

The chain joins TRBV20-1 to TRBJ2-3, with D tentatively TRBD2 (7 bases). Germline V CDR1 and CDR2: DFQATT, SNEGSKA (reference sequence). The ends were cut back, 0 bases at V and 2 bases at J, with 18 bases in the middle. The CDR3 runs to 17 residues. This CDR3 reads CSARDGEGGPFTDTQYF. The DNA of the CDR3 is TGCAGTGCTAGAGATGGGGAGGGGGGGCCTTTCACAGATACGCAGTATTTT.

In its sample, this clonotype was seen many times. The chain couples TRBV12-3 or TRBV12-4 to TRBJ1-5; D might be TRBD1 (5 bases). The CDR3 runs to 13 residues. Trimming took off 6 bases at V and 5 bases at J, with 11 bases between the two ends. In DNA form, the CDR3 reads TGTGCCAGCAGGAGGACAAGGGATCAGCCCCAGCATTTT. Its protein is CASRRTRDQPQHF.

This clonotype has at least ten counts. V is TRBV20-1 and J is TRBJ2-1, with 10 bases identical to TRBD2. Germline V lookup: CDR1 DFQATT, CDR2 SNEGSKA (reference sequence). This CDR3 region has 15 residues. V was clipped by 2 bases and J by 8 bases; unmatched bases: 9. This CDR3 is CSARLSGRKDHEQFF. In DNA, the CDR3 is TGCAGTGCTAGACTTAGCGGGAGGAAAGACCATGAGCAGTTCTTC.

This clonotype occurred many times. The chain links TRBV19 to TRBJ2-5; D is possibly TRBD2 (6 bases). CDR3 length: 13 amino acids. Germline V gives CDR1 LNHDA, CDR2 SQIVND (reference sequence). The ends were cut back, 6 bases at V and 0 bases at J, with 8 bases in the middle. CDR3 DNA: TGTGCCAGTAGCGCTAGCGACCAAGAGACCCAGTACTTC. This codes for CASSASDQETQYF.

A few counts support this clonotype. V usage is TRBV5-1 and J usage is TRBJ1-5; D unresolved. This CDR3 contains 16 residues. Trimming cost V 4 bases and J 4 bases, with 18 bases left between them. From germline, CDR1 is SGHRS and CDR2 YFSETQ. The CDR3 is CASSPRPGWENQPQHF. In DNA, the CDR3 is TGCGCCAGCAGCCCCCGACCGGGGTGGGAAAATCAGCCCCAGCATTTT.

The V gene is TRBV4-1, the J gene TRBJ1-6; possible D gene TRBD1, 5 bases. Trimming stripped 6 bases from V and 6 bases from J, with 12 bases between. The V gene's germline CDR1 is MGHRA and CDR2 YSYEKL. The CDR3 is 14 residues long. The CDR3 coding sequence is TGCGCCAGCAGAAGCTGGGGGTCTAATTCACCCCTCCACTTT. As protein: CASRSWGSNSPLHF.

CDR3 region: CATSRDNRNSPLHF. The CDR3 DNA is TGTGCCACCAGCAGAGATAACAGAAATTCACCCCTCCACTTT. The genes are TRBV15 and TRBJ1-6; D is unresolved. Trimming stripped 0 bases from V and 7 bases from J, with 7 bases between. CDR1 LNHNV and CDR2 YYDKDF come from the germline V gene (reference sequence). The CDR3 has 14 residues.